This T cell receptor beta chain derives from a study of blood T cell repertoires in COVID-19. Study-level information: Researchers got acute and convalescent COVID-19 samples from the United States, Italy and Spain. T cells, B-cell-depleted T cells, or PBMCs provided the cDNA or gDNA that served as material.

It was during active infection that Seattle patients were enrolled and then longitudinally followed. Study processing details: Estimates of nucleated cell counts were drawn from the amplification of reference gene primers. This table comes from immunoSEQ multiplex PCR, and its TCRdb copy is limited to in-frame clones, with some not included. The V and J calls and the clone size are those of that table, but D and trimming were determined from the DNA. Of 250,000 to 400,000 clones listed, almost 90% are singletons. With 6 bases removed from V and 5 bases from J, the gap between germline ends came to 10 bases. This CDR3 contains 13 residues. The germline CDR1 and CDR2 sequences are KGHSH and LQKENI.

The source is a woman aged 25 to 39 with COVID-19, enrolled during active disease. Sequenced input: peripheral blood. This sequence joins TRBV18 and TRBJ1-4; D gene unclear. The CDR3 reads CASSYSENEKLFF. The CDR3, as DNA: TGTGCCAGCTCCTACAGTGAGAATGAAAAACTGTTTTTT. Full variable domain (rest looked up from reference TRBV18 and TRBJ1-4): NAGVMQNPRHLVRRRGQEARLRCSPMKGHSHVYWYRQLPEEGLKFMVYLQKENIIDESGMPKERFSAEFPKEGPSILRIQQVVRGDSAAYFCASSYSENEKLFFGSGTQLSVL.